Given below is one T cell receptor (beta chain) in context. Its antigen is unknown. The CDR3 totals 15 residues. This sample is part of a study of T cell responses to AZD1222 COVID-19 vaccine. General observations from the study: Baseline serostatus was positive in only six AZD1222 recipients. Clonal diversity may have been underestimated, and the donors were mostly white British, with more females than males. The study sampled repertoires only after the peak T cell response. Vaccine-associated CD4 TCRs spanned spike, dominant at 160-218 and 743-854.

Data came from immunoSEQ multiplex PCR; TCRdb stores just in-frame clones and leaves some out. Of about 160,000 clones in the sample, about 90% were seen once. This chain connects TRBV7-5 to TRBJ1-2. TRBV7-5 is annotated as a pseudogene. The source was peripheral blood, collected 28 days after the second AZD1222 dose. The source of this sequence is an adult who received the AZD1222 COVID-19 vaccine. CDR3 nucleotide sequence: TGTGCCAGAAGCGTGCAGCCGGGTCTCAACTATGGCTACACCTTC. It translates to CARSVQPGLNYGYTF.